Listed here are 6 T cell receptor beta chains from one sample, sequenced in a study of OX40 agonist ivuxolimab in advanced cancers. The method was the immunoSEQ multiplex PCR assay. In its TCRdb copy, this immuneACCESS table keeps in-frame sequences only and misses some clones. Where compared with another copy, unresolved V genes explain less than half of these, and the others have no known cause. The sample table records roughly 70,000 clones; approximately 88% of these occur just once. The top ten constitute 0.45% to 0.6% of the sample. The sample in question was CD4+ or CD8+ T cells sorted from blood, obtained in a trial of the OX40 agonist ivuxolimab. Every receptor here comes from an adult with an advanced solid tumor such as melanoma, head and neck, liver or kidney cancer.

The chain recombines TRBV6-1 with TRBJ1-5, with D maybe TRBD1 (5 bases). V lost 3 bases to trimming and J lost 3 bases, with 9 bases between them. From germline, CDR1 is MNHNS and CDR2 SASEGT. This CDR3 spans 14 amino acids. CDR3 in DNA: TGTGCCAGCAGTGAGTGGACACCCAATCAGCCCCAGCATTTT. Translated, it gives CASSEWTPNQPQHF.

The V call is TRBV6-1, the J call TRBJ2-5; 9 bases align to TRBD1. V lost 5 bases and J lost 4; bases outside the gene matches: 5. In germline, CDR1 is MNHNS, CDR2 SASEGT. The length of the CDR3 is 14 residues. The DNA for the CDR3 is TGTGCCAGCAGTCAACAGGGGGCGAGAGAGACCCAGTACTTC. Its protein product is CASSQQGARETQYF.

The rearrangement links TRBV7-6 to TRBJ2-3; perhaps TRBD2 as D (6 bases). The V end lost 4 bases, the J end lost 4 bases, and 18 bases lay between the germline ends. Germline-derived CDR1 and CDR2 are SGHVS and FNYEAQ. The CDR3 is made up of 16 amino acids. This CDR3 is CASSSPGGHYPDTQYF. Written as DNA, the CDR3 is TGTGCCAGCAGCTCCCCCGGGGGTCATTACCCAGATACGCAGTATTTT. Drawing the rest from reference TRBV7-6 and TRBJ2-3, the complete variable domain is GAGVSQSPRYKVTKRGQDVALRCDPISGHVSLYWYRQALGQGPEFLTYFNYEAQQDKSGLPNDRFSAERPEGSISTLTIQRTEQRDSAMYRCASSSPGGHYPDTQYFGPGTRLTVL.

J is TRBJ2-7 and V is TRBV5-8; D may be TRBD2 (7 bases). The CDR3 has 13 amino acids. In germline, CDR1 is SGHTS, CDR2 YDEGEE. V dropped 5 bases and J dropped 3 bases, with 12 bases sitting between them. Here the CDR3 reads CASRGGGLYEQYF. The CDR3 region has the DNA TGTGCCAGCAGAGGGGGGGGACTCTACGAGCAGTACTTC.

The chain recombines TRBV19 with TRBJ1-4; the D gene is possibly TRBD1 (5 bases). In germline, CDR1 is LNHDA, CDR2 SQIVND (reference sequence). The CDR3 is 15 amino acids. V was trimmed by 6 bases and J by 7 bases, leaving 18 bases between them. The CDR3 sequence is CASSPPGGKAEKLFF. In nucleotides, the CDR3 is TGTGCCAGTAGCCCCCCCGGGGGAAAGGCTGAAAAACTGTTTTTT.

V is TRBV11-1 and J is TRBJ2-7; D is unclear. Trimming pared 5 bases from V and 2 bases from J, leaving 13 bases between. CDR3 length: 14 residues. Germline assignment: CDR1 SGHAT and CDR2 FQDESV (reference sequence). The CDR3 loop is CASSPQAGTYEQYF. The CDR3 DNA follows: TGTGCCAGCAGCCCTCAGGCCGGAACCTACGAGCAGTACTTC.